The entry below describes one T cell receptor (beta chain). What this receptor recognizes is not known. One end of the junction is discordant with germline, which a read error may explain. TCR beta libraries were generated from genomic DNA with the immunoSEQ kit, following the manufacturer's recommendations. To prepare libraries, a first multiplex PCR with proprietary primers was run, followed by a second PCR that added unique barcodes, and a bead cleanup was done after each round. A kit-provided positive control reaction and a negative control reaction were included in every sample batch. The final libraries were assessed on an Agilent 4200 TapeStation D1000 ScreenTape, pooled by volume, and quantified by qPCR. Sequencing was performed on an Illumina NextSeq500 with a MidOutput 150-cycle cartridge, and 156 Read1 and 15 Index1 cycles were run with kit custom primers. The pooled library was loaded at about 1 pM, with an approximately 20% PhiX control spiked in. The published analysis was carried out like this. Vendor-processed data were analyzed in R, and a clonotype was defined as all T cells sharing the same CDR3 nucleotide sequence. For clone abundance analyses, frequencies were normalized to the 10,000 most abundant clones per sample. Public T cell clones, averaging fewer than five per sample, were removed before analysis. A difference in abundance of at least 32-fold between compartments was used to define tumor-enriched and baseline blood-enriched clonotypes. A beta-binomial differential abundance model was used to identify clonotypes that expanded or contracted between blood time points. The Baroni-Urbani and Buser coefficient was used to measure tumor-blood repertoire similarity, and groups were compared with two-tailed Wilcoxon tests in R. The table comes from immuneACCESS by way of TCRdb, which keeps in-frame sequences with V and J called. Part of the clones is missing from these tables; in studies checked, under half for an unresolved V gene and the rest for unknown reasons. That table supplies the V and J calls and clone size; D and trimming were determined from the DNA. This sample gives some 64,000 clones in total; about 74% of them show up just once. The ten most abundant clones make up about 6.8% of the sample.

This sample was taken from a study of radiation and T cells in renal cell carcinoma (dated by TCRdb to 2020 to 2021). A note on the overall study: In total, 50 to 60 samples underwent TCR beta sequencing: some 25 tumors plus 27 peripheral blood samples. The final blood draw was performed at 4 weeks after radiation, at the same time as nephrectomy. Across all 53 samples, 3,800,000 or so unique CDR3 nucleotide sequences encoding 2,658,974 unique CDR3 amino acid sequences were identified. What the work shows at the level of the full study, not this receptor alone: The single-armed trial design could not address effects of radiation dose or scheduling on the TCR repertoire. No pretreatment tumor biopsies were available, so the baseline intratumoral presence of clonotypes could not be determined. Changes in the blood repertoire were not tracked past 4 weeks after treatment. An increase in top tumor clonotypes in blood was observed from baseline to 2 weeks post-radiation, followed by contraction by 4 weeks, which was taken to suggest transient expansion of tumor-resident clones.

The CDR3 numbers 13 residues from cysteine through phenylalanine. Of the read, only the CDR3 DNA is kept; its 39 bases are in frame from base 1. CDR1 and CDR2, looked up from the germline V gene, are MNHEY and SVGAGI. Sample time point, as interpreted from the label and publication: blood 4 weeks post-SBRT, at nephrectomy. The label giving this sample's treatment or condition can be read as: 15 Gy SBRT to primary tumor, nephrectomy 4 weeks later. Samples were obtained from a clinical trial, in which 15 Gy stereotactic body radiation therapy was delivered to primary renal cell carcinomas and nephrectomy was performed 4 weeks later. Serial peripheral blood from radiation-treated patients was sampled at baseline, 2 weeks and 4 weeks after SBRT to track tumor-enriched clonotypes. All patients had renal cell carcinoma with clear cell pathology. The QIAamp DNA Blood Mini Kit (Qiagen) was used to prepare genomic DNA for TCR sequencing. Samples were included in the analyses only if all quality control checks were passed.

The sample was blood, taken from a patient whose treatment included radiotherapy and nephrectomy. The chain couples TRBV6-5 to TRBJ1-1; a confident D gene designation cannot be given. This sequence originates from a man aged 60 to 75 with renal cell carcinoma. The DNA is as follows: TGTGCCAGCACGTCCAGAGAGAACATTGAAGCTTTCTTT. Its translation is CASTSRENIEAFF.